The 3 T cell receptor beta chains below were found in one sample sequenced in a study of blood T cell repertoires in COVID-19. Repertoires were generated with immunoSEQ multiplex PCR, while TCRdb's copy carries only in-frame clones and drops some. Of more than 80,000 clones listed, more than 80% are singletons. The sample consisted of peripheral blood. Receptor source: a woman aged 55 to 70 with acute or convalescent COVID-19.

The chain employs TRBV2 and TRBJ1-4; a weak D match, TRBD1 (5 bases). Germline V gives CDR1 SNHLY, CDR2 FYNNEI. This CDR3 is built from 11 residues. Trimming took 5 bases from V and 11 from J, leaving 9 bases between them. Written as DNA, the CDR3 is TGTGCCAGCAGTTCACAGGACAAACTGTTTTTT. As protein: CASSSQDKLFF.

This clone was seen more than once but under ten times. The chain uses TRBV2 and TRBJ2-7, with D possibly matching TRBD1 (6 bases). V was trimmed by 1 base and J by 2 bases, leaving 12 bases between them. CDR1 and CDR2 (germline): SNHLY, FYNNEI. This CDR3 comprises 15 residues. For the CDR3, the DNA is TGTGCCAGCAGTGAAGTAGGGGGAATCACCTACGAGCAGTACTTC. Translated, it gives CASSEVGGITYEQYF. Variable domain in full (rest from reference TRBV2 and TRBJ2-7): EPEVTQTPSHQVTQMGQEVILRCVPISNHLYFYWYRQILGQKVEFLVSFYNNEISEKSEIFDDQFSVERPDGSNFTLKIRSTKLEDSAMYFCASSEVGGITYEQYFGPGTRLTVT.

This rearrangement joins TRBV2 to TRBJ2-1, with D hard to call. This CDR3 contains 13 residues. V dropped 6 bases and J dropped 10 bases, with 16 bases sitting between them. Germline CDR1 SNHLY, CDR2 FYNNEI. The CDR3 loop reads CASRIGPFEEQFF. The CDR3 coding sequence is TGTGCCAGCAGAATCGGTCCGTTTGAGGAGCAGTTCTTC.